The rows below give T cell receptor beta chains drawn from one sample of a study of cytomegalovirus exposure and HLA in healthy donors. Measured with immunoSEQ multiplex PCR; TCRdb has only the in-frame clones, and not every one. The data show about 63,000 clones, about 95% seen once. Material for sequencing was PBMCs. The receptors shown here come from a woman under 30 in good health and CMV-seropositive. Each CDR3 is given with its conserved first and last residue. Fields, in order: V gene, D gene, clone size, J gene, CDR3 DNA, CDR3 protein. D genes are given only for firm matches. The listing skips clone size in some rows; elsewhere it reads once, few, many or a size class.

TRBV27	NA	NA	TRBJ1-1	TGTGCCAGCAGCCCCACAACAGGGATAGTTACTGAAGCTTTCTTT	CASSPTTGIVTEAFF
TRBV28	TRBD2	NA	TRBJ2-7	TGTGCCAGCACGGGCGCCGATAGCGGGACCTACGAGCAGTACTTC	CASTGADSGTYEQYF
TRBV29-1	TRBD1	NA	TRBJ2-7	TGCAGCGCCCGACAGGGGGTCGAGCAGTACTTC	CSARQGVEQYF
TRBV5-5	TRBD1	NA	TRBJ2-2	TGTGCCAGCAGCTTGGGACAGGGGCACCGGGAGCTGTTTTTT	CASSLGQGHRELFF
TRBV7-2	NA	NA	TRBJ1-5	TGTGCCAGCAGCATGGACATATCCGAGCATCCCCAGCATTTT	CASSMDISEHPQHF
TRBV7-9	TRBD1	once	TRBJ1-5	TGTGCCAGCAGCTCCGACAGGGGCGAGTGGCCCCAGCATTTT	CASSSDRGEWPQHF
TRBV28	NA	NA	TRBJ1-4	TGTGCCAGCAGCCCAGCGGGGGGGCTGGGTGAAAAACTGTTTTTT	CASSPAGGLGEKLFF
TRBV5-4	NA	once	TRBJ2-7	TGTGCCAGCAGCTCCGGTGGTGTGGCCGGAGTCTACGAGCAGTACTTC	CASSSGGVAGVYEQYF
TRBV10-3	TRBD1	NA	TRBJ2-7	TGTGCCATCAGTGTTGGACAGGGGTTAAACGAGCAGTACTTC	CAISVGQGLNEQYF
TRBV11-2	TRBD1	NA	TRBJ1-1	TGTGCCAGCAGCTTAGGAGCGACAGGGCCAACTGAAGCTTTCTTT	CASSLGATGPTEAFF
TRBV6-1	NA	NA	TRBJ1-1	TGTGCCAGCAGTGAAGCGCGGGGAAGTGGAGCTTTCTTT	CASSEARGSGAFF
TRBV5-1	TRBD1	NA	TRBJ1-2	TGCGCCAGCAGCTCTCAGACAGGGAACTATGGCTACACCTTC	CASSSQTGNYGYTF
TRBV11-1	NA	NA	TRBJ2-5	TGTGCCAGCGGTAGGACGGGACTGGAGACCCAGTACTTC	CASGRTGLETQYF
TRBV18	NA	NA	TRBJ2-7	TGTGCCAGCTCACCACCCCATCACTACGAGCAGTACTTC	CASSPPHHYEQYF
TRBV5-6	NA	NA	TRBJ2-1	TGTGCCAGCTCCGAACCACAGGGCTATGAGCAGTTCTTC	CASSEPQGYEQFF
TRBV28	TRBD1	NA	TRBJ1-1	TGTGCCAGCAGCCGTATCTCGGGACAGCCGTCGGACACTGAAGCTTTCTTT	CASSRISGQPSDTEAFF
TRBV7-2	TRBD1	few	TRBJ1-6	TGTGCCAGCAGCCAACAGGGGAGTGGACGTAATTCACCCCTCCACTTT	CASSQQGSGRNSPLHF
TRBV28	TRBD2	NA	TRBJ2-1	TGTGCCAGCAGTTTAGAGACTAGCGGGACCTACAATGAGCAGTTCTTC	CASSLETSGTYNEQFF
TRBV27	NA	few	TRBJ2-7	TGTGCCAGCAGCCTAGACGGCTACGAGCAGTACTTC	CASSLDGYEQYF
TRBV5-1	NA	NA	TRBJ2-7	TGCGCCAGCAGCCCCGGACAGGGAGGGACCGAGCAGTACTTC	CASSPGQGGTEQYF
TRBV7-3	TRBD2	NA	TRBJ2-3	TGTGCCAGCAGCTCTAGCGGGTTAAGCACAGATACGCAGTATTTT	CASSSSGLSTDTQYF
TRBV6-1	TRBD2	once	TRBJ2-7	TGTGCCAGCAACGGACTAGCGGGAGGCTTCGAGCAGTACTTC	CASNGLAGGFEQYF
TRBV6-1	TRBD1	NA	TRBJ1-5	TGTGCCAGCAGTGAAGCGACAGGGGAAGTAGGGCAGCCCCAGCATTTT	CASSEATGEVGQPQHF
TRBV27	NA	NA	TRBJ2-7	TGTCCCACCTTTCCTTCTACGTGGGAGCAGTACTTC	CPTFPSTWEQYF
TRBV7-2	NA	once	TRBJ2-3	TGTGCCAGCAGCTTCGCGGATACGCAGTATTTT	CASSFADTQYF
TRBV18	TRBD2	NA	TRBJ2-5	TGTGCCAGCTCACCCCCTGCGGGGGGCGCGGGGACCCAGTACTTC	CASSPPAGGAGTQYF
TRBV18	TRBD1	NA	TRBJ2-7	TGTGCCAGCTCACCCACGACAGGGTCCTATAGCTCCTACGAGCAGTACTTC	CASSPTTGSYSSYEQYF
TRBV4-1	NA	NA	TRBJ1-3	TGCGCCAGCAGGGGAGCCGACATGGGATTTTCGTTCGGAAACACCATATATTTT	CASRGADMGFSFGNTIYF
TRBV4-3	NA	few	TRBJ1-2	TGCGCCAGCAGCCAAGTTGCAGGGGCCGGAGGCTACACCTTC	CASSQVAGAGGYTF
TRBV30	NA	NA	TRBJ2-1	TGTGCCTGGGGGCGGGCTTACAATGAGCAGTTCTTC	CAWGRAYNEQFF
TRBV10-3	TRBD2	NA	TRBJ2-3	TGTGCCACGAGGACTAGCGGGAGTACTGCTAGCACAGATACGCAGTATTTT	CATRTSGSTASTDTQYF
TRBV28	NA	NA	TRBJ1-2	TGTGCCAGCAGTTTAGCGCGGGGGCACGGCTATGGCTACACCTTC	CASSLARGHGYGYTF
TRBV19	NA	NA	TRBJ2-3	TGTGCCAGTAGTGCCCGGTTACAGGGCACAGATACGCAGTATTTT	CASSARLQGTDTQYF
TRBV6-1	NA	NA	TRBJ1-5	TGTGCCAGCAGCCAGGGTGCCAATCAGCCCCAGCATTTT	CASSQGANQPQHF
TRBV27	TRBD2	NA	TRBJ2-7	TGTGCCCGCGGGGGGGCGGGGGGATTACGGGAGCAGTACTTC	CARGGAGGLREQYF
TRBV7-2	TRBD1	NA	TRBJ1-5	TGTGCCAGCAGCTTAGTCCCCGGCGACAGGGTGGGTCAGCCCCAGCATTTT	CASSLVPGDRVGQPQHF
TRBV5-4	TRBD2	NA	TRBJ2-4	TGTGCCAGCAGCTTGGTCCTAGCGGGGAAAAACATTCAGTACTTC	CASSLVLAGKNIQYF